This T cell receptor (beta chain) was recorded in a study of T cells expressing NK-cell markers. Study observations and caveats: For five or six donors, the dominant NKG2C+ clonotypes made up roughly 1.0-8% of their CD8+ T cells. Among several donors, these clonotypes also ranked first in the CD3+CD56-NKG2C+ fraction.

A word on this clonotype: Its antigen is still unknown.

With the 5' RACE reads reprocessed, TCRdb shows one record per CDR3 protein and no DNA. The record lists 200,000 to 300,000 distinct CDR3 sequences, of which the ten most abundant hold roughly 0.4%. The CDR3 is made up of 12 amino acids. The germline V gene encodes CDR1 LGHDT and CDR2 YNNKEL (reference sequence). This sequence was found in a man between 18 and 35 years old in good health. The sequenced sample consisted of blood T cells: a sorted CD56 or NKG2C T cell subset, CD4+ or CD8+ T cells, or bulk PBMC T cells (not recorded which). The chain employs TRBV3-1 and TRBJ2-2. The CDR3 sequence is CASSQLGGELFF.